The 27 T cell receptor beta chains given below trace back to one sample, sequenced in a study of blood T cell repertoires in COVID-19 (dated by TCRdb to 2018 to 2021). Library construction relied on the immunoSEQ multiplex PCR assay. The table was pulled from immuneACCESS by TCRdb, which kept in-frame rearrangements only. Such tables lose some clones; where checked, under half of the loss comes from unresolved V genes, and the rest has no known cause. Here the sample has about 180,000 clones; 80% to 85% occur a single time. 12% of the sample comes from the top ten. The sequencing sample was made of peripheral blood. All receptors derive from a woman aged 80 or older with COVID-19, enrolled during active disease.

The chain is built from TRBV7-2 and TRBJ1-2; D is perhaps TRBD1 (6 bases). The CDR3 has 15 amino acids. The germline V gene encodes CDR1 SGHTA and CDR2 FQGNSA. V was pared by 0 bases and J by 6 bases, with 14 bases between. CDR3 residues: CASSLAAGAGDGYTF. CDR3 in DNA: TGTGCCAGCAGCTTAGCGGCAGGGGCAGGGGATGGCTACACCTTC.

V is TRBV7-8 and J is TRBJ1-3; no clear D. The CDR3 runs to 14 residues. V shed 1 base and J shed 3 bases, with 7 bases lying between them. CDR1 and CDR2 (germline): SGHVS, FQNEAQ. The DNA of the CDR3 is TGTGCCAGCAGCTTAGGCGTGGTTGGAAACACCATATATTTT. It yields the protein CASSLGVVGNTIYF.

CDR3 sequence: CASSRGGPLGSEQYF. The CDR3, as DNA: TGTGCCAGCAGCCGGGGGGGACCCCTTGGGAGCGAGCAGTACTTC. This chain connects TRBV5-4 to TRBJ2-7; 8 bases align to TRBD2. The V and J ends lost 4 bases and 6 bases, in that order; junction bases with no gene match: 12. The CDR3 has 15 residues. Germline CDR1 and CDR2: SGHNT and YYREEE (reference sequence).

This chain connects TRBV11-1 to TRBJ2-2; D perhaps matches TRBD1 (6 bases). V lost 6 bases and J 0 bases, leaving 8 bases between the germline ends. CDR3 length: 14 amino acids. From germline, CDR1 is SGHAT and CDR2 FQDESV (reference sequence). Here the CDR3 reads CASSGQTNTGELFF. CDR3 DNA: TGTGCCAGCAGTGGACAGACGAACACCGGGGAGCTGTTTTTT.

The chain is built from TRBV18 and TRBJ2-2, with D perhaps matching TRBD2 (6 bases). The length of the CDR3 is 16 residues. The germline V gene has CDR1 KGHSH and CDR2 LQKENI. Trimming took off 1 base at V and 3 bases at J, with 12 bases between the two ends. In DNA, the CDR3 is TGTGCCAGCTCACCACAGTCGACGGGGGACACCGGGGAGCTGTTTTTT. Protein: CASSPQSTGDTGELFF.

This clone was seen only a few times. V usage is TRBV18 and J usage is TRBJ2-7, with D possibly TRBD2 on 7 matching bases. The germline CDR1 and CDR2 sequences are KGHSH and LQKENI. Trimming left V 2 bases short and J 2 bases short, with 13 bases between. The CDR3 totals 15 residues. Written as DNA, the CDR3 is TGTGCCAGCTCACCAGCGGCGGGGGCCGCCTACGAGCAGTACTTC. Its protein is CASSPAAGAAYEQYF.

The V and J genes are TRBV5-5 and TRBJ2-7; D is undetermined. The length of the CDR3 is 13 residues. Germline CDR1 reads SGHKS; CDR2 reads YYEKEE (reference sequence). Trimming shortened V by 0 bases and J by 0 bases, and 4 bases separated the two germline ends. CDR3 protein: CASSLAFSYEQYF. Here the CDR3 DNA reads TGTGCCAGCAGCTTGGCGTTCTCCTACGAGCAGTACTTC.

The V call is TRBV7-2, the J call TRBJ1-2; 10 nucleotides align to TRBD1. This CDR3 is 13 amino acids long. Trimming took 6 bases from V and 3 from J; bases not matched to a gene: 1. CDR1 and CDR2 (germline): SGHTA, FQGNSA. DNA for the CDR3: TGTGCCAGCAGGACAGGGGGCTACTATGGCTACACCTTC. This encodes CASRTGGYYGYTF. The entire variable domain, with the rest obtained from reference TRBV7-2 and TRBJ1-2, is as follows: GAGVSQSPSNKVTEKGKDVELRCDPISGHTALYWYRQSLGQGLEFLIYFQGNSAPDKSGLPSDRFSAERTGGSVSTLTIQRTQQEDSAVYLCASRTGGYYGYTFGSGTRLTVV.

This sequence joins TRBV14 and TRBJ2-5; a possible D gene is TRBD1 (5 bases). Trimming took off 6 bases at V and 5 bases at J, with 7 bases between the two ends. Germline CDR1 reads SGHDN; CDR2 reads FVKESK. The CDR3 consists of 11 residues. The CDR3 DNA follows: TGTGCCAGCAGTCCAGGGGAGACCCAGTACTTC. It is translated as CASSPGETQYF.

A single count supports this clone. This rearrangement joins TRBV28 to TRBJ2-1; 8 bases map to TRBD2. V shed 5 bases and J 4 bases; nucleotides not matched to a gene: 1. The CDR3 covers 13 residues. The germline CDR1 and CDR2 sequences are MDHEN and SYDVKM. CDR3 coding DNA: TGTGCCAGCAGTAAGCGGGAGTACAATGAGCAGTTCTTC. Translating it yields CASSKREYNEQFF.

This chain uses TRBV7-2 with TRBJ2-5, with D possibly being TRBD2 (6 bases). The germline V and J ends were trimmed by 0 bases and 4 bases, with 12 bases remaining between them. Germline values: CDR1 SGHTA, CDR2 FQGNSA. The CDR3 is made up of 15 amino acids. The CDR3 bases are TGTGCCAGCAGCTTAGCGCCGGCCGGGAGAGAGACCCAGTACTTC. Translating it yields CASSLAPAGRETQYF.

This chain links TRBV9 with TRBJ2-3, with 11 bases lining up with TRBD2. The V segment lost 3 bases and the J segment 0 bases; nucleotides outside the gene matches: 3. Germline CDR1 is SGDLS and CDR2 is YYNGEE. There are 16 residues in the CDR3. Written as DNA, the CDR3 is TGTGCCAGCAGCGGGGGACTAGCGGTTAGCACAGATACGCAGTATTTT. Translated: CASSGGLAVSTDTQYF.

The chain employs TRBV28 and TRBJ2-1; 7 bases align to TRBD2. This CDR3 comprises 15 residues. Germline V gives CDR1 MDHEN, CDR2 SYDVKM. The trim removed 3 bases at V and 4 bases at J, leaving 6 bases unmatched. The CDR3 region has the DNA TGTGCCAGCAGTTTGTTGCTAGCGGAGTACAATGAGCAGTTCTTC. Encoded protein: CASSLLLAEYNEQFF.

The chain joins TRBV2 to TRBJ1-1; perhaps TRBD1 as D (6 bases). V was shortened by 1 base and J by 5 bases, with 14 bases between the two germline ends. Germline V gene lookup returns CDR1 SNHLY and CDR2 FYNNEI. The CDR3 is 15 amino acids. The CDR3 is CASSEVNRARTEAFF. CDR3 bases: TGTGCCAGCAGTGAAGTTAACAGGGCGAGGACTGAAGCTTTCTTT.

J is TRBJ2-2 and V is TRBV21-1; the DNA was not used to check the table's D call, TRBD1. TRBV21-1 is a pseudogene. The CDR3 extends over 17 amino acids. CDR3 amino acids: CASSKKTGGKLGGELFF. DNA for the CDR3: TGTGCCAGCAGCAAAAAGACAGGGGGCAAACTAGGCGGGGAGCTGTTTTTT.

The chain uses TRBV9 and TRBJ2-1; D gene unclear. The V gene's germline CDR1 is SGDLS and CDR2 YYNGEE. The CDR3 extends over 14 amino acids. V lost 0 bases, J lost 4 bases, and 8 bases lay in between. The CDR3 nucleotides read TGTGCCAGCAGCGTAGGCGGCCGATACAATGAGCAGTTCTTC. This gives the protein CASSVGGRYNEQFF.

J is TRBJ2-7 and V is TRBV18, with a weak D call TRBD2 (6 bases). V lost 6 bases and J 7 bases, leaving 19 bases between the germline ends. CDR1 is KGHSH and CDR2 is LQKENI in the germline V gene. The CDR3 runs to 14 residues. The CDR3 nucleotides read TGTGCCAGCTCGACTAGGGGCGGGAAGGGGGAGCAGTACTTC. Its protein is CASSTRGGKGEQYF.

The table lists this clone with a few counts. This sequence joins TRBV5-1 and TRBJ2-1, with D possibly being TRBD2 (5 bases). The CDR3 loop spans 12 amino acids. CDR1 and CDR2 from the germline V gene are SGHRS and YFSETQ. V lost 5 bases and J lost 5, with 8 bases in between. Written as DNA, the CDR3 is TGCGCCAGCAGAGGAGGAGACAATGAGCAGTTCTTC. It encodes CASRGGDNEQFF.

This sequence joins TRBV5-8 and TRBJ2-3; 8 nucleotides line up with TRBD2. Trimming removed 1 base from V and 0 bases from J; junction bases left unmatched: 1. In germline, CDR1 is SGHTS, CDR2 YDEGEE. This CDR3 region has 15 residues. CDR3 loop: CASSLSSGSTDTQYF. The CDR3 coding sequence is TGTGCCAGCAGCTTGTCTAGCGGGAGCACAGATACGCAGTATTTT.

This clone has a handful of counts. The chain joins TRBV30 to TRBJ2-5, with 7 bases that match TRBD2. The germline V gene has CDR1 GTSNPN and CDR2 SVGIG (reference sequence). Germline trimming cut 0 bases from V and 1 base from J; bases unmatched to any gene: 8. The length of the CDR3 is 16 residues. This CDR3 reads CAWSVGSGATQETQYF. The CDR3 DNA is TGTGCCTGGAGTGTGGGAAGCGGGGCGACCCAAGAGACCCAGTACTTC. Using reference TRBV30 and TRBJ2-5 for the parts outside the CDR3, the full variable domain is SQTIHQWPATLVQPVGSPLSLECTVEGTSNPNLYWYRQAAGRGLQLLFYSVGIGQISSEVPQNLSASRPQDRQFILSSKKLLLSDSGFYLCAWSVGSGATQETQYFGPGTRLLVL.

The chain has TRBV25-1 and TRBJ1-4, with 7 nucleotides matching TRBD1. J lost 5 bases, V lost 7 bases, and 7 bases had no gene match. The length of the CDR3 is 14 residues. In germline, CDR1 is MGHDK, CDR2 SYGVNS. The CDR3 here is CASMSDRFNEKLFF. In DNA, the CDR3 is TGTGCCAGCATGTCGGACAGGTTCAATGAAAAACTGTTTTTT.

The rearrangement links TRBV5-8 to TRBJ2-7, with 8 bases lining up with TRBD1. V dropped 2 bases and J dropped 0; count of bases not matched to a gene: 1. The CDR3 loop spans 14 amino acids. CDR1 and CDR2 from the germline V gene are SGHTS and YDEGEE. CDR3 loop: CASSFGTGSYEQYF. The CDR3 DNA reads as TGTGCCAGCAGCTTCGGGACAGGCTCCTACGAGCAGTACTTC.

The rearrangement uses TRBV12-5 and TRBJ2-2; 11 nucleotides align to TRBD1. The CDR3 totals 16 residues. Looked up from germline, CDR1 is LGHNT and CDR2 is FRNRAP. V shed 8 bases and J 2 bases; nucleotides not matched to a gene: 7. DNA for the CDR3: TGTGCTAGTTCGAGAGGGACAGGGGGAAACACCGGGGAGCTGTTTTTT. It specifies CASSRGTGGNTGELFF.

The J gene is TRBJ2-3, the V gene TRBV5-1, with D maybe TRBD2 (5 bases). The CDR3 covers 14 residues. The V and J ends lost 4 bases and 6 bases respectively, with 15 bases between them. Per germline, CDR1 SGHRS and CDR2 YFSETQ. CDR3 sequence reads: CASSGVARADTQYF. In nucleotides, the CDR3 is TGCGCCAGCAGCGGGGTAGCGCGAGCGGATACGCAGTATTTT.

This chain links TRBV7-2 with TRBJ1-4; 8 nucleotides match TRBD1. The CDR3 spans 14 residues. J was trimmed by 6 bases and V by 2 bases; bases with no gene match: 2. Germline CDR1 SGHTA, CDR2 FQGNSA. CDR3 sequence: CASSLTGGHEKLFF. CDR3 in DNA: TGTGCCAGCAGCTTAACAGGGGGACATGAAAAACTGTTTTTT.

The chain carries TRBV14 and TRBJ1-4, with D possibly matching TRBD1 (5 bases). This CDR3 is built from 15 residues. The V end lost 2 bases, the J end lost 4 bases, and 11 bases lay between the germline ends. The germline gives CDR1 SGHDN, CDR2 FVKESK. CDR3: CASSQLAGLNEKLFF. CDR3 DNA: TGTGCCAGCAGCCAACTGGCAGGGCTTAATGAAAAACTGTTTTTT.

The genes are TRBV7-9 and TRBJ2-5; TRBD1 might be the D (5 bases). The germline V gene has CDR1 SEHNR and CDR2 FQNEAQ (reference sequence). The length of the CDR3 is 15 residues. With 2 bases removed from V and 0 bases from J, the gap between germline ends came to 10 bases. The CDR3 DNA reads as TGTGCCAGCAGCTTAATGATGGGGCACCAAGAGACCCAGTACTTC. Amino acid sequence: CASSLMMGHQETQYF. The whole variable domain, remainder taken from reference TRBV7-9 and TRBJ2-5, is DTGVSQNPRHKITKRGQNVTFRCDPISEHNRLYWYRQTLGQGPEFLTYFQNEAQLEKSRLLSDRFSAERPKGSFSTLEIQRTEQGDSAMYLCASSLMMGHQETQYFGPGTRLLVL.